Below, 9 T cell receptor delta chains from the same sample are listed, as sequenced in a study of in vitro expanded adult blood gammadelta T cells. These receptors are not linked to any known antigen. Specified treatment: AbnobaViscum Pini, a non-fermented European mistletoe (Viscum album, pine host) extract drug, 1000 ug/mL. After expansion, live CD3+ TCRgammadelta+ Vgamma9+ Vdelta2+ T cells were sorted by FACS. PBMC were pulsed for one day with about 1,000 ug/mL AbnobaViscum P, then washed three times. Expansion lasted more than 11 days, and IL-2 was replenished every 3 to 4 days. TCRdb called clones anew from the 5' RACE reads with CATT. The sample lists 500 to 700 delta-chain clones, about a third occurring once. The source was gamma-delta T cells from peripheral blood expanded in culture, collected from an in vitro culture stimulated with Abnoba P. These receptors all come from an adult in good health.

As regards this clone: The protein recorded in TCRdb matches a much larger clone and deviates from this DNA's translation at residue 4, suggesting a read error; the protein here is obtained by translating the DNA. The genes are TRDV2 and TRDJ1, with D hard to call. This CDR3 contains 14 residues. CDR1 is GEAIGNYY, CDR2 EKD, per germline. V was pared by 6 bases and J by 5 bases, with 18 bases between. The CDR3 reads CACNSLAQEDKLIF. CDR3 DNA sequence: TGTGCCTGTAACTCCCTAGCCCAAGAGGATAAACTCATCTTT.

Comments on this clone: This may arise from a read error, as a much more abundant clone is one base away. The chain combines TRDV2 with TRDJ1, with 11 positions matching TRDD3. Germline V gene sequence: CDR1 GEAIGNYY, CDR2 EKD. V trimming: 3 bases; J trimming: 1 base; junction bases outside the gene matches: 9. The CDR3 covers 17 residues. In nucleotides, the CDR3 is TGTGCCTGTGACTCTGTAGTGGGGGATACGGGCACCGATAAACTCATCTTT. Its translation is CACDSVVGDTGTDKLIF.

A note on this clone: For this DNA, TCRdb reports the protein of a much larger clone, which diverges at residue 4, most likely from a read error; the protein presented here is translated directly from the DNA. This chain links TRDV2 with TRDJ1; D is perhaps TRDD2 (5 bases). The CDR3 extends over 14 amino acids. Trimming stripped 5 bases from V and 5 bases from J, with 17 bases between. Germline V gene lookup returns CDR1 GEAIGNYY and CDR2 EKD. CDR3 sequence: CACAPLRGTDKLIF. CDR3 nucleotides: TGTGCCTGTGCCCCCCTTCGGGGTACGGATAAACTCATCTTT.

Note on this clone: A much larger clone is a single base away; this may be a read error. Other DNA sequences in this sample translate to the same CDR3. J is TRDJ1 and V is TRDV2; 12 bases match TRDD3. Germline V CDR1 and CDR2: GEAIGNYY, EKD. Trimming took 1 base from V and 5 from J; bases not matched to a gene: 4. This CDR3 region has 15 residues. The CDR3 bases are TGTGCCTGTGACACTTTACTGGGGGATACTGATAAACTCATCTTT. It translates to CACDTLLGDTDKLIF.

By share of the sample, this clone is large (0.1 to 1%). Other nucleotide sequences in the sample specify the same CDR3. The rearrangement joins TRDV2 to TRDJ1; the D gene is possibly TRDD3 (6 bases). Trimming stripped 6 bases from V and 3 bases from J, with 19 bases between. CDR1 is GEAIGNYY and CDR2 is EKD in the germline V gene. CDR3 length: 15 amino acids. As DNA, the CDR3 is TGTGCCTGTTTCGACCTGGGGACAGAGCCCGATAAACTCATCTTT. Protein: CACFDLGTEPDKLIF.

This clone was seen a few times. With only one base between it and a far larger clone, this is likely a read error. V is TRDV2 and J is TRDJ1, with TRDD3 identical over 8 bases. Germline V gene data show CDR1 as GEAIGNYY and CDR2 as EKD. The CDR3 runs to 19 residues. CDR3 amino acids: CARDTLRRAEGDKVDKLIF. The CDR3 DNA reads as TGTGCCCGTGACACCCTAAGAAGGGCCGAGGGGGATAAGGTCGATAAACTCATCTTT.

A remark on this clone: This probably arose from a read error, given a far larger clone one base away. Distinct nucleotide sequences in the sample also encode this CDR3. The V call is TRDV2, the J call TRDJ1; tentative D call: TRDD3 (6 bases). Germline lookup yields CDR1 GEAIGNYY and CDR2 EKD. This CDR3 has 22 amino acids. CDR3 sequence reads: CACDTILTQPRTGHPNTDKLIF. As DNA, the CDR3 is TGTGCCTGTGACACCATTTTGACCCAACCGCGTACTGGGCACCCGAACACTGATAAACTCATCTTT.

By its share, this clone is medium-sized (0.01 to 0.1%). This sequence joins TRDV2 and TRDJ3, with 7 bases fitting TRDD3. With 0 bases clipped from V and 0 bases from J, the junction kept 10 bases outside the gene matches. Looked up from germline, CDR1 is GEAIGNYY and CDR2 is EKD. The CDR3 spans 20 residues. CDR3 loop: CACDTTQGDPSSWDTRQMFF. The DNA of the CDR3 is TGTGCCTGTGACACCACGCAGGGGGATCCAAGCTCCTGGGACACCCGACAGATGTTTTTC.

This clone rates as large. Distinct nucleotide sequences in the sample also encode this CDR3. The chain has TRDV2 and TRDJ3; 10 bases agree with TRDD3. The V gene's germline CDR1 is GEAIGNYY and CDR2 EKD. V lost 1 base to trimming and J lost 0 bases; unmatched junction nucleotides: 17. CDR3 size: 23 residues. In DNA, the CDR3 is TGTGCCTGTGACACTTACGGACTGGGGGATGCATCGGGAAGCTCCTGGGACACCCGACAGATGTTTTTC. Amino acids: CACDTYGLGDASGSSWDTRQMFF.